Listed below are T cell receptor beta chains from one sample, sequenced in a study of beta chain features in type 1 diabetes. Only in-frame clones appear in the TCRdb table, and some are missing; sequencing was by immunoSEQ multiplex PCR. The sample yields almost 350,000 clones, 8% seen once. Sequencing was performed on central memory CD4+ T cells from blood. These receptors came from a woman between 18 and 29 years old in good health. The CDR3 runs from the conserved cysteine through the conserved F or W. The D gene is left open where the match is weak. Expanded clones are given a class, and other clones once, few, many or no size at all.

v_call	clone_size	j_call	d_call	cdr3_aa	cdr3_nt
TRBV9	.	TRBJ2-1	.	CASSVGVGFSDEQFF	TGTGCCAGCAGCGTAGGCGTGGGATTTAGCGATGAGCAGTTCTTC
TRBV4-3	many	TRBJ2-4	.	CASSQDPQLAKNIQYF	TGCGCCAGCAGCCAAGACCCCCAGCTAGCCAAAAACATTCAGTACTTC
TRBV11-2	many	TRBJ1-1	.	CASSLNQVRAFF	TGTGCCAGCAGCTTGAATCAGGTGCGCGCTTTCTTT
TRBV27	.	TRBJ1-4	.	CASSLSGREKLFF	TGTGCCAGCAGTTTAAGTGGACGGGAAAAACTGTTTTTT
TRBV5-1	many	TRBJ2-1	.	CASSLTIFGEQFF	TGCGCCAGCAGCTTGACCATATTCGGTGAGCAGTTCTTC
TRBV7-9	.	TRBJ1-4	.	CASSFWATNEKLFF	TGTGCCAGCAGCTTTTGGGCAACTAATGAAAAACTGTTTTTT
TRBV29-1	few	TRBJ2-4	TRBD1	CSVAKGAQNIQYF	TGCAGCGTTGCCAAGGGGGCCCAAAACATTCAGTACTTC
TRBV28	few	TRBJ1-5	TRBD1	CASSPQGPNDQPQHF	TGTGCCAGCAGTCCACAGGGGCCTAATGATCAGCCCCAGCATTTT
TRBV11-2	few	TRBJ2-1	.	CASSTRGLEGRSYNEQFF	TGTGCCAGCAGCACGAGGGGCCTAGAGGGTCGCTCCTACAATGAGCAGTTCTTC
TRBV29-1	few	TRBJ2-4	.	CSVVSQRVAKNIQYF	TGCAGCGTTGTGTCTCAGCGAGTAGCCAAAAACATTCAGTACTTC